A selection of T cell receptor beta chains follows, all from one sample in a study of shared clonotypes between healthy human individuals. Sequencing was performed with immunoSEQ multiplex PCR; in TCRdb, only in-frame clones are kept and a portion is missing. The sample lists more than 2 million clones, roughly 94% occurring once. The sample consisted of naive CD4+ T cells sorted from blood. The origin of the receptors is a man between 18 and 29 years old in good health. The CDR3 runs from the conserved cysteine through the conserved F or W. A D gene is named only where the DNA matches it firmly. The listing skips clone size in some rows; elsewhere it reads once, few, many or a size class.

few,TRBD1,TRBV2,TRBJ1-2,TGTGCCACCGCTACAGGGGCTAACTATGGCTACACCTTC,CATATGANYGYTF
NA,TRBD1,TRBV7-2,TRBJ2-3,TGTGCCAGCCGGGACAGGGGTGCAGATACGCAGTATTTT,CASRDRGADTQYF
NA,NA,TRBV20-1,TRBJ2-7,TGCAGTGCTTTCAGGTTGTACGAGCAGTACTTC,CSAFRLYEQYF
NA,NA,TRBV18,TRBJ2-7,TGTGCCAGCTCACCTCAGGCAGGGCCCCTATTCGAGCAGTACTTC,CASSPQAGPLFEQYF
NA,TRBD1,TRBV9,TRBJ1-4,TGTGCCAGCAGCGTAGCAGGTTCAGGGGGGGAACTGTTTTTT,CASSVAGSGGELFF
few,NA,TRBV7-9,TRBJ1-5,TGTGCCAGCAGCTTAGAAGGGGGCAATCAGCCCCAGCATTTT,CASSLEGGNQPQHF
NA,NA,TRBV29-1,TRBJ2-3,TGCAGCGTTGATAACCGGTTTAGAGGTACAGATACGCAGTATTTT,CSVDNRFRGTDTQYF
NA,NA,TRBV29-1,TRBJ2-5,TGCAGCGTTAATGGGGGCGCCTTGCAAGAGACCCAGTACTTC,CSVNGGALQETQYF
NA,NA,TRBV28,TRBJ2-4,TGTGCCAGCAGTTTAGGAGGGACCAAAAACATTCAGTACTTC,CASSLGGTKNIQYF
NA,TRBD1,TRBV5-1,TRBJ2-7,TGCGCCAGCAGCTTCACCCCTCGGACAGGGGCCTACGAGCAGTACTTC,CASSFTPRTGAYEQYF
NA,NA,TRBV19,TRBJ2-5,TGTGCCAGTAGTATAGTGAACAATCAAGAGACCCAGTACTTC,CASSIVNNQETQYF
NA,NA,TRBV2,TRBJ1-6,TGTGCCAGCAGTTTAGATTCGTGGGCCCTCCACTTT,CASSLDSWALHF
few,NA,TRBV19,TRBJ1-5,TGTGCCAGTAGTTCGACGGATGCTAGCAATCAGCCCCAGCATTTT,CASSSTDASNQPQHF
NA,NA,TRBV20-1,TRBJ2-7,TGCAGTGCTAGAGGGGTTGGGGAGCAGTACTTC,CSARGVGEQYF
NA,NA,TRBV11-2,TRBJ2-1,TGTGCCAGCAGCTTGAGTCTCACCCCTCCGGCAGGGCGCAATGAGCAGTTCTTC,CASSLSLTPPAGRNEQFF
NA,TRBD2,TRBV4-3,TRBJ2-1,TGCGCCAGCAGCCAAGCCGCGGCGGGAGGGCCAAGGTCCTACAATGAGCAGTTCTTC,CASSQAAAGGPRSYNEQFF
NA,NA,TRBV6-6,TRBJ1-1,TGTGCCAGCAGCCTAACGGACGCCGGTGCGGCTTTCTTT,CASSLTDAGAAFF
NA,NA,TRBV7-2,TRBJ2-7,TGTGCCAGCAGCTTGATGGAACGACACGAGCAGTACTTC,CASSLMERHEQYF
NA,NA,TRBV6-1,TRBJ1-2,TGTGCCAGCATCCCGGGTGGGAATTGGGATGGCTACACCTTC,CASIPGGNWDGYTF
NA,NA,TRBV5-6,TRBJ1-5,TGTGCCAGCAGCTTGGAGCCGGTAAAAGACAGCAATCAGCCCCAGCATTTT,CASSLEPVKDSNQPQHF
once,TRBD2,TRBV19,TRBJ2-3,TGTGCCAGTAGGCGGACTAGCGGGGGGAACACAGATACGCAGTATTTT,CASRRTSGGNTDTQYF
NA,NA,TRBV20-1,TRBJ2-7,TGCAGTACCTGGAGTTTAGGTGAGCAGTACTTC,CSTWSLGEQYF
NA,NA,TRBV5-6,TRBJ2-7,TGTGCCAGCAGTTTAAGGACGGGACCTTTGTACTTC,CASSLRTGPLYF
few,NA,TRBV5-1,TRBJ2-3,TGCGCCAGCAGCCCGGGACTCCGTAACCCAGATACGCAGTATTTT,CASSPGLRNPDTQYF
many,NA,TRBV7-9,TRBJ1-1,TGTGCCAGCAGCTACAACACAGGGTTTGAAGCTTTCTTT,CASSYNTGFEAFF
NA,NA,TRBV2,TRBJ2-7,TGTGCCAGCAGGGACCGGGCCACCTACGAGCAGTACTTC,CASRDRATYEQYF
NA,NA,TRBV27,TRBJ1-5,TGTGCCAGCAGCCCCCGGGGCGGAGATCAGCCCCAGCATTTT,CASSPRGGDQPQHF